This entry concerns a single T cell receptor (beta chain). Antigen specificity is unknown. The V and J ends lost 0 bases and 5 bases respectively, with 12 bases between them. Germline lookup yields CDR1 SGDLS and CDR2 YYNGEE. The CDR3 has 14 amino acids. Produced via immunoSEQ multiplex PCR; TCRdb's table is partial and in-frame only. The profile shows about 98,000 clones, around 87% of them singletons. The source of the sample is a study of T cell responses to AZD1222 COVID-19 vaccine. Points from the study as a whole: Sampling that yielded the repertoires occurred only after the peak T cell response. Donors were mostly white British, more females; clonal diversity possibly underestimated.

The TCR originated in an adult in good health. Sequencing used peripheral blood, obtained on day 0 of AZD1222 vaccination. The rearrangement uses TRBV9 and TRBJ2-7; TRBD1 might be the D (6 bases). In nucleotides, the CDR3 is TGTGCCAGCAGCGTAGGCCAGGGGTCGCACGAGCAGTACTTC. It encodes CASSVGQGSHEQYF. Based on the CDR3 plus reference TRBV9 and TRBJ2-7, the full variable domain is DSGVTQTPKHLITATGQRVTLRCSPRSGDLSVYWYQQSLDQGLQFLIQYYNGEERAKGNILERFSAQQFPDLHSELNLSSLELGDSALYFCASSVGQGSHEQYFGPGTRLTVT.